The 24 T cell receptor beta chains below all came from one sample that was sequenced in a study of T cell responses to AZD1222 COVID-19 vaccine. TCRdb's table, derived via immunoSEQ multiplex PCR, lists solely in-frame clones and lacks some. Counted here are just over 80,000 clones, about 87% occurring once; the ten biggest clones make up less than 7.5%. Sequenced material: peripheral blood, taken on day 0 of AZD1222 vaccination. The receptors shown here come from an adult in good health.

This chain links TRBV7-9 with TRBJ1-1, with D possibly matching TRBD1 (6 bases). Germline CDR1 is SEHNR and CDR2 is FQNEAQ (reference sequence). The CDR3 contains 15 residues. V lost 5 bases, J lost 1 base, and 14 bases lay in between. DNA for the CDR3: TGTGCCAGCAGCCTAAAGCAGGGGTGGAACACTGAAGCTTTCTTT. Protein product: CASSLKQGWNTEAFF.

The chain links TRBV7-2 to TRBJ1-6; 9 positions match TRBD1. With V trimmed by 3 bases and J by 8 bases, 8 bases remained unmatched. This CDR3 region has 16 residues. The germline CDR1 and CDR2 sequences are SGHTA and FQGNSA. The CDR3 spells CASSLSNRGPYSPLHF. The CDR3 DNA sequence: TGTGCCAGCAGCTTGTCGAACAGGGGGCCCTATTCACCCCTCCACTTT.

The chain employs TRBV7-4 and TRBJ1-2, with D possibly TRBD1 on 5 matching bases. The V gene lost 1 base and the J gene lost 5 bases, with 23 bases spanning the gap. Germline V gene lookup returns CDR1 SGHVT and CDR2 SQSDAQ. The CDR3 spans 18 residues. The CDR3 DNA reads as TGTGCCAGCAGCTTAGTCGGACCACACAGGACGGATCTATATGGCTACACCTTC. Its translation: CASSLVGPHRTDLYGYTF. The whole variable domain, remainder taken from reference TRBV7-4 and TRBJ1-2, is GAGVSQSPRYKVAKRGRDVALRCDSISGHVTLYWYRQTLGQGSEVLTYSQSDAQRDKSGRPSGRFSAERPERSVSTLKIQRTEQGDSAVYLCASSLVGPHRTDLYGYTFGSGTRLTVV.

The gene calls are TRBV30 and TRBJ1-2; tentative D call: TRBD1 (6 bases). V lost 0 bases and J lost 4, with 21 bases in between. Germline loops: CDR1 GTSNPN, CDR2 SVGIG (reference sequence). The CDR3 extends over 17 amino acids. Here the CDR3 reads CAWSVGGTPTGSYGYTF. In DNA, the CDR3 is TGTGCCTGGAGTGTGGGGGGCACACCGACTGGATCCTATGGCTACACCTTC.

CDR3 DNA sequence: TGTGCCAGCGGACGGGGGGATCAGCCCCAGCATTTT. It is translated as CASGRGDQPQHF. The rearrangement uses TRBV6-5 and TRBJ1-5; weak D call: TRBD1 (5 bases). Per germline, CDR1 MNHEY and CDR2 SVGAGI. The CDR3 sequence is 12 residues long. The V end was cut by 8 bases, the J end by 5 bases, with 10 bases between.

The chain has TRBV5-1 and TRBJ1-2, with 12 bases aligning to TRBD1. This CDR3 contains 15 residues. V gave up 4 bases and J gave up 2 bases; unmatched junction bases: 3. CDR1 and CDR2 (germline): SGHRS, YFSETQ. The CDR3 bases are TGCGCCAGCAGCCCGGGACAGGGGGCAAACTATGGCTACACCTTC. This sequence encodes CASSPGQGANYGYTF.

This sequence joins TRBV18 and TRBJ1-1; maybe TRBD1 (5 bases). CDR3 size: 15 residues. Germline values: CDR1 KGHSH, CDR2 LQKENI. V was shortened by 3 bases and J by 0 bases, with 11 bases between the two germline ends. CDR3 DNA: TGTGCCAGCTCACCCATCCAAGGGGTGAACACTGAAGCTTTCTTT. Translated: CASSPIQGVNTEAFF.

The gene calls are TRBV19 and TRBJ1-4; D call uncertain. The CDR3 extends over 17 amino acids. Germline V gene lookup returns CDR1 LNHDA and CDR2 SQIVND (reference sequence). V lost 1 base to trimming and J lost 8 bases, with 20 bases between them. CDR3 DNA: TGTGCCAGTAGTATAGTTTCGGCGGCAGGAGCATTAGAAAAACTGTTTTTT. Protein: CASSIVSAAGALEKLFF.

Only a few counts were recorded for this clone. The V call is TRBV11-3, the J call TRBJ1-1; D gene ambiguous. There are 15 residues in the CDR3. Between the trimmed V and J ends, which lost 4 bases and 0 bases, there was a span of 12 bases. The germline gives CDR1 SGHNT, CDR2 YENEEA. CDR3 protein: CASSSIAGLNTEAFF. Written as DNA, the CDR3 is TGTGCCAGCAGCTCTATCGCCGGACTGAACACTGAAGCTTTCTTT.

This clone was seen a handful of times. The rearrangement joins TRBV28 to TRBJ2-3, with no clear D. V was shortened by 3 bases and J by 0 bases, with 19 bases between the two germline ends. CDR3 size: 18 residues. Germline loops: CDR1 MDHEN, CDR2 SYDVKM. CDR3 in DNA: TGTGCCAGCAGTTTTCTGGACCTTACACTAACTAGCACAGATACGCAGTATTTT. This translates into CASSFLDLTLTSTDTQYF.

This chain links TRBV7-9 with TRBJ1-3, with 7 bases that match TRBD1. The trim removed 5 bases at V and 3 bases at J, leaving 7 bases unmatched. The CDR3 has 15 residues. Per germline, CDR1 SEHNR and CDR2 FQNEAQ (reference sequence). The CDR3 is CASSPGQPNGNTIYF. CDR3 bases: TGTGCCAGCAGCCCGGGACAGCCAAATGGAAACACCATATATTTT.

The chain has TRBV2 and TRBJ1-1; D ambiguous. The germline CDR1 and CDR2 sequences are SNHLY and FYNNEI. V was pared by 3 bases and J by 0 bases, with 11 bases between. There are 15 residues in the CDR3. CDR3 region: CASSEEQFMNTEAFF. The CDR3 DNA sequence: TGTGCCAGCAGTGAGGAACAGTTCATGAACACTGAAGCTTTCTTT.

The rearrangement joins TRBV6-6 to TRBJ1-5, with a tentative D call TRBD1 (6 bases). In germline, CDR1 is MNHNY, CDR2 SVGAGI (reference sequence). The CDR3 is 14 residues long. V was shortened by 4 bases and J by 2 bases, with 9 bases between the two germline ends. The CDR3 sequence is CASSSGDGNQPQHF. As DNA, the CDR3 is TGTGCCAGCAGTTCAGGGGACGGCAATCAGCCCCAGCATTTT.

CDR3 in amino acids: CASSVADVTDTQYF. CDR3 bases: TGTGCCAGCAGCGTAGCTGACGTGACAGATACGCAGTATTTT. The chain recombines TRBV9 with TRBJ2-3; D call uncertain. V lost 0 bases, J lost 3 bases, and 8 bases lay in between. This CDR3 comprises 14 residues. Germline V gives CDR1 SGDLS, CDR2 YYNGEE.

In the case of this clone: Other DNA sequences in this sample translate to the same CDR3. V is TRBV18 and J is TRBJ1-1; D is possibly TRBD1 (6 bases). V dropped 6 bases and J dropped 0 bases, with 8 bases sitting between them. The germline CDR1 and CDR2 sequences are KGHSH and LQKENI. The CDR3 sequence is 13 residues long. In nucleotides, the CDR3 is TGTGCCAGCTCGGGGGACATGAACACTGAAGCTTTCTTT. Translating it yields CASSGDMNTEAFF. The full variable domain, in which reference TRBV18 and TRBJ1-1 provide the parts outside the CDR3, is NAGVMQNPRHLVRRRGQEARLRCSPMKGHSHVYWYRQLPEEGLKFMVYLQKENIIDESGMPKERFSAEFPKEGPSILRIQQVVRGDSAAYFCASSGDMNTEAFFGQGTRLTVV.

The chain uses TRBV6-4 and TRBJ2-2, with D unresolved. V dropped 3 bases and J dropped 4 bases, with 6 bases sitting between them. This CDR3 has 13 amino acids. Germline lookup yields CDR1 MRHNA and CDR2 SNTAGT. DNA of the CDR3: TGTGCCAGCAGTGATGGGCCCACCGGGGAGCTGTTTTTT. It translates to CASSDGPTGELFF.

J is TRBJ2-1 and V is TRBV27, with D hard to call. This CDR3 comprises 13 residues. CDR1 is MNHEY, CDR2 SMNVEV, per germline (reference sequence). Trimming left V 8 bases short and J 0 bases short, with 8 bases between. CDR3: CASRSYSYNEQFF. CDR3 in DNA: TGTGCCAGCCGGAGTTACTCCTACAATGAGCAGTTCTTC.

The chain has TRBV9 and TRBJ1-2; 7 bases map to TRBD1. CDR1 and CDR2 (germline): SGDLS, YYNGEE. The ends lost 3 bases at V and 4 bases at J; junction bases unmatched: 9. The CDR3 contains 15 residues. CDR3 bases: TGTGCCAGCAGCGCCCCCCCGACAGGGTTCTATGGCTACACCTTC. It specifies CASSAPPTGFYGYTF.

The rearrangement uses TRBV27 and TRBJ1-4; 8 bases fit TRBD1. Germline V gene sequence: CDR1 MNHEY, CDR2 SMNVEV (reference sequence). This CDR3 has 14 amino acids. V lost 4 bases and J lost 8; bases outside the gene matches: 6. In nucleotides, the CDR3 is TGTGCCAGCAGTTCCGGACAGGGTCCCGAAAAACTGTTTTTT. This translates into CASSSGQGPEKLFF.

The CDR3 sequence: CASILTGGGTDTQYF. The CDR3 DNA sequence: TGTGCCAGCATCCTGACAGGAGGAGGCACAGATACGCAGTATTTT. The V gene is TRBV28, the J gene TRBJ2-3; TRBD1 might be the D (6 bases). The CDR3 is made up of 15 amino acids. The germline gives CDR1 MDHEN, CDR2 SYDVKM. V lost 7 bases and J lost 1, with 15 bases in between.

This clone was seen only once. The chain joins TRBV3-1 (or the pseudogene TRBV3-2) to TRBJ1-3; TRBD1 is a possible D gene (6 bases). This CDR3 has 15 amino acids. The germline V gene encodes CDR1 LGHDT and CDR2 YNNKEL (reference sequence). Trimming took off 0 bases at V and 2 bases at J, with 8 bases between the two ends. The CDR3: CASSQESGAGNTIYF. In DNA form, the CDR3 reads TGTGCCAGCAGCCAAGAGTCAGGGGCTGGAAACACCATATATTTT.

The V call is TRBV6-5, the J call TRBJ1-2; D uncertain. V was clipped by 2 bases and J by 4 bases, with 17 bases between them. CDR1 and CDR2 from the germline V gene are MNHEY and SVGAGI. The CDR3 length is 16 residues. The CDR3 here is CASSYGFSIRLYGYTF. CDR3 in DNA: TGTGCCAGCAGTTACGGCTTTTCTATTAGACTCTATGGCTACACCTTC.

The chain has TRBV7-8 and TRBJ1-1, with D perhaps TRBD1 (6 bases). This CDR3 comprises 14 residues. V was cut by 5 bases and J by 8 bases, with 18 bases left in between. Looked up from germline, CDR1 is SGHVS and CDR2 is FQNEAQ. The CDR3, as DNA: TGTGCCAGCAGCCCGGGGGGGCGAGTAGAGGAAGCTTTCTTT. It codes for CASSPGGRVEEAFF.

This clone was seen only a few times. V usage is TRBV4-1 and J usage is TRBJ2-7; 8 bases line up with TRBD1. The germline V gene has CDR1 MGHRA and CDR2 YSYEKL. This CDR3 is built from 18 residues. J was trimmed by 3 bases and V by 1 base; bases with no gene match: 14. CDR3 loop: CASSQGQGGRTGIYEQYF. As DNA, the CDR3 is TGCGCCAGCAGCCAAGGACAAGGCGGTAGGACAGGGATCTACGAGCAGTACTTC.